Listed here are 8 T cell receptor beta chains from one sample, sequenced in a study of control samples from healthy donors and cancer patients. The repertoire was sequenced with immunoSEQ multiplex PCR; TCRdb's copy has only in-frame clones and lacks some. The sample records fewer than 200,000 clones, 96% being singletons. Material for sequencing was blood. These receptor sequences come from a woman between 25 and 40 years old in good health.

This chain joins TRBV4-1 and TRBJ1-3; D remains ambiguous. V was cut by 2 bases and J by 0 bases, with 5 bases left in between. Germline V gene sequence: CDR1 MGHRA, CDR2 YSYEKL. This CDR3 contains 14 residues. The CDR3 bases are TGCGCCAGCAGCCAATCCTTCTCTGGAAACACCATATATTTT. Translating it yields CASSQSFSGNTIYF.

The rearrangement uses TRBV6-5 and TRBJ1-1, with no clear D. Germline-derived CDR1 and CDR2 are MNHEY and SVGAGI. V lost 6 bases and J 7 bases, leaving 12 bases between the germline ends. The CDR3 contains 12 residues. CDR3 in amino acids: CASRWGSGEAFF. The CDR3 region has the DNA TGTGCCAGCAGATGGGGTTCCGGTGAAGCTTTCTTT.

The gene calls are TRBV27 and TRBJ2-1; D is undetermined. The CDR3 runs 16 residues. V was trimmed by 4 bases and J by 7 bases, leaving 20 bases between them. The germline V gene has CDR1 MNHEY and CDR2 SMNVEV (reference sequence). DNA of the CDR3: TGTGCCAGCAGTTCCCCCGGGCGGACGATTCGGAATGAGCAGTTCTTC. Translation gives CASSSPGRTIRNEQFF.

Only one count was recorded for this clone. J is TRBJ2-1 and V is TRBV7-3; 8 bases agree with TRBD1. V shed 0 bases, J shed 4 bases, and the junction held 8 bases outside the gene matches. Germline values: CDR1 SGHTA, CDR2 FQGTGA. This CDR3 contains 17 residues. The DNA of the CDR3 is TGTGCCAGCAGCTTAACTTCCGGGACAGGAGTATACAATGAGCAGTTCTTC. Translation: CASSLTSGTGVYNEQFF.

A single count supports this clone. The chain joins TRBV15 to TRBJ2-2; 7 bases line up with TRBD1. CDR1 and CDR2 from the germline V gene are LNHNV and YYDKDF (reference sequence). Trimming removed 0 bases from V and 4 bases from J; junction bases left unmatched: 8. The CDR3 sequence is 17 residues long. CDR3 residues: CATSRDRSYRGTGELFF. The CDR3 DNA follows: TGTGCCACCAGCAGAGATAGGTCATACAGGGGCACCGGGGAGCTGTTTTTT.

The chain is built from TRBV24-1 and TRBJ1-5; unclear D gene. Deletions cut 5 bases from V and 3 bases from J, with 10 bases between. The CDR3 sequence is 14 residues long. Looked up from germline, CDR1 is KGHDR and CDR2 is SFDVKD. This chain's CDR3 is CATSVGRDNQPQHF. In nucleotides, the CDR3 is TGTGCCACCAGTGTTGGTCGCGACAATCAGCCCCAGCATTTT.

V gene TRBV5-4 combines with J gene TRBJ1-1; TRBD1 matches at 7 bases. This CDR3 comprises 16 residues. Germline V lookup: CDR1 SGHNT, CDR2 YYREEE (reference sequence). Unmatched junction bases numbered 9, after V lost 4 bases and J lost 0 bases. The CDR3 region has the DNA TGTGCCAGCAGCGATCCCGGGACAGCCATGAACACTGAAGCTTTCTTT. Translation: CASSDPGTAMNTEAFF.

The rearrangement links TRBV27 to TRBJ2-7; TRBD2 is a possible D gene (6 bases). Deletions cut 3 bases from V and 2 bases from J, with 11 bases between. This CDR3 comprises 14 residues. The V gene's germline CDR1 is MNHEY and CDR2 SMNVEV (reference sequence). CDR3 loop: CASSFGGLTYEQYF. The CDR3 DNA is TGTGCCAGCAGTTTTGGCGGACTAACCTACGAGCAGTACTTC.